This T cell receptor beta chain was found in a study of monozygotic twins with inflammatory bowel disease. The CDR3 loop spans 12 amino acids. Germline V gene data show CDR1 as KGHSH and CDR2 as LQKENI. Researchers used template switching to add UMIs featuring a 6-nucleotide sample barcode. TCRdb re-called the 5' RACE reads, yielding one record per CDR3 amino acid sequence without DNA. Seen in this sample are some 170,000 distinct CDR3 sequences; the ten most common clones hold 2.8%. The sequencing sample was made of blood. The TCR originated in a human donor with ulcerative colitis or Crohn's disease, or a healthy co-twin of an affected twin (not recorded which). J is TRBJ1-1 and V is TRBV18. CDR3 loop: CASSSGMTEAFF.